These 29 T cell receptor beta chains share one sample of origin, sequenced in a study of blood T cell repertoires in COVID-19. Assay: immunoSEQ multiplex PCR; the TCRdb copy retains only in-frame clones and omits some. The profile shows about 83,000 clones, more than 85% of them singletons. The sequenced material came from peripheral blood. These receptor sequences come from an elderly man with active or convalescent COVID-19.

The chain recombines TRBV5-4 with TRBJ2-2; TRBD2 aligns across 11 bases. Germline lookup yields CDR1 SGHNT and CDR2 YYREEE (reference sequence). J lost 6 bases, V lost 4 bases, and 11 bases had no gene match. The CDR3 sequence is 17 residues long. CDR3 region: CASSVPVAGGPAGELFF. The CDR3 DNA is TGTGCCAGCAGCGTCCCTGTAGCGGGAGGGCCGGCCGGGGAGCTGTTTTTT.

The rearrangement links TRBV24-1 to TRBJ1-2; 7 nucleotides agree with TRBD1. Germline V gene data show CDR1 as KGHDR and CDR2 as SFDVKD. This CDR3 region has 14 residues. V lost 4 bases to trimming and J lost 8 bases; unmatched junction nucleotides: 9. The CDR3 region is CATSEATGLAGYTF. The CDR3 DNA reads TGTGCCACCAGTGAGGCGACAGGGTTGGCAGGCTACACCTTC.

V and J are TRBV19 and TRBJ1-5; 8 nucleotides agree with TRBD1. This CDR3 is 16 amino acids long. Trimming removed 3 bases from V and 7 bases from J; junction bases left unmatched: 11. Germline V gene lookup returns CDR1 LNHDA and CDR2 SQIVND (reference sequence). The CDR3 spells CASSIRPDRAGQPQHF. The CDR3 DNA reads TGTGCCAGTAGTATCCGTCCGGACAGGGCAGGGCAGCCCCAGCATTTT.

V gene TRBV30 combines with J gene TRBJ1-5, with TRBD1 identical over 7 bases. V shed 2 bases and J 7 bases; nucleotides not matched to a gene: 5. The CDR3 consists of 13 residues. Germline lookup yields CDR1 GTSNPN and CDR2 SVGIG (reference sequence). CDR3 coding DNA: TGTGCCTGGAGTACAGGGGTTGAGCAGCCCCAGCATTTT. This sequence encodes CAWSTGVEQPQHF.

The chain links TRBV6-2 or TRBV6-3 to TRBJ2-1; 8 bases line up with TRBD2. The CDR3 runs 15 residues. V shed 4 bases and J 8 bases; nucleotides not matched to a gene: 10. Germline CDR1 and CDR2: MNHEY and SVGEGT. This chain's CDR3 is CASSSPPGGSYEQFF. The CDR3 nucleotides are TGTGCCAGCAGTTCCCCGCCGGGGGGGAGCTATGAGCAGTTCTTC.

The V and J genes are TRBV11-2 and TRBJ2-2; no clear D. The V and J ends lost 0 bases and 4 bases respectively, with 9 bases between them. Germline assignment: CDR1 SGHAT and CDR2 FQNNGV. CDR3 length: 15 residues. CDR3 in amino acids: CASSLDRATTGELFF. The CDR3, as DNA: TGTGCCAGCAGCTTAGATAGAGCAACCACCGGGGAGCTGTTTTTT.

The table lists this clone with a few counts. CDR3 loop: CAISETGGGEQYV. CDR3 bases: TGTGCCATCAGTGAGACAGGGGGCGGGGAGCAGTACGTC. The rearrangement links TRBV10-3 to TRBJ2-7, with 9 bases that match TRBD1. Germline assignment: CDR1 ENHRY and CDR2 SYGVKD. J lost 7 bases, V lost 2 bases, and 3 bases had no gene match. The CDR3 totals 13 residues.

V usage is TRBV6-5 and J usage is TRBJ2-1; D may be TRBD1 (5 bases). Germline V gene lookup returns CDR1 MNHEY and CDR2 SVGAGI. The CDR3 covers 14 residues. Trimming shortened V by 4 bases and J by 4 bases, and 11 bases separated the two germline ends. In nucleotides, the CDR3 is TGTGCCAGCAGTTCTCGACAGCCATACAATGAGCAGTTCTTC. Translated, it gives CASSSRQPYNEQFF.

The gene calls are TRBV5-1 and TRBJ1-5; D is uncertain. Trimming took off 8 bases at V and 2 bases at J, with 20 bases between the two ends. CDR1 SGHRS and CDR2 YFSETQ come from the germline V gene. This CDR3 has 16 amino acids. CDR3 DNA: TGCGCCAGTGTGGCATTCGACGGGTACGGCAATCAGCCCCAGCATTTT. Protein product: CASVAFDGYGNQPQHF.

This clone was seen more than once but under ten times. The chain links TRBV28 to TRBJ1-1; 12 positions agree with TRBD1. CDR1 MDHEN and CDR2 SYDVKM come from the germline V gene. The V segment lost 8 bases and the J segment 3 bases; nucleotides outside the gene matches: 13. This CDR3 is built from 17 residues. The CDR3 bases are TGTGCCAGCGGAGAACCGGGACAGGGGGCTTTGGACACTGAAGCTTTCTTT. Its translation is CASGEPGQGALDTEAFF. Combining the CDR3 with reference TRBV28 and TRBJ1-1 gives the whole variable domain DVKVTQSSRYLVKRTGEKVFLECVQDMDHENMFWYRQDPGLGLRLIYFSYDVKMKEKGDIPEGYSVSREKKERFSLILESASTNQTSMYLCASGEPGQGALDTEAFFGQGTRLTVV.

The CDR3 nucleotides read TGTGCCAGCAGATCAGGGGTCCTCGGAGAAAACATTCAGTACTTC. Its translation is CASRSGVLGENIQYF. This rearrangement joins TRBV28 to TRBJ2-4, with D perhaps matching TRBD1 (6 bases). The CDR3 runs to 15 residues. In germline, CDR1 is MDHEN, CDR2 SYDVKM. The V and J ends lost 6 bases and 5 bases respectively, with 17 bases between them.

The rearrangement joins TRBV7-9 to TRBJ2-3; 12 nucleotides match TRBD2. Germline V CDR1 and CDR2: SEHNR, FQNEAQ (reference sequence). With V trimmed by 2 bases and J by 2 bases, 2 bases remained unmatched. CDR3 length equals 16 residues. The CDR3 here is CASSLTSGRPTDTQYF. CDR3 bases: TGTGCCAGCAGCTTAACTAGCGGGAGGCCCACAGATACGCAGTATTTT.

The genes are TRBV18 and TRBJ1-2, with 7 bases aligning to TRBD1. The CDR3 is made up of 17 amino acids. CDR1 KGHSH and CDR2 LQKENI come from the germline V gene. V lost 3 bases and J lost 8; bases outside the gene matches: 18. Here the CDR3 DNA reads TGTGCCAGCTCACCGAACGCAGGGGGAGATCCTCCCGGAGGCTACACCTTC. Translating it yields CASSPNAGGDPPGGYTF.

The CDR3 DNA reads TGTGCCAGTAGTATCCCACAAAGGAGGGTAACTAATGAAAAACTGTTTTTT. It yields the protein CASSIPQRRVTNEKLFF. The rearrangement uses TRBV19 and TRBJ1-4; the D is unclear. This CDR3 is built from 17 residues. V was trimmed by 3 bases and J by 1 base, leaving 15 bases between them. In germline, CDR1 is LNHDA, CDR2 SQIVND (reference sequence).

CDR3: CASSPVASQQETQYF. The CDR3 bases are TGCGCCAGCAGCCCGGTTGCTTCCCAACAAGAGACCCAGTACTTC. The chain links TRBV5-1 to TRBJ2-5, with no clear D. Germline CDR1 is SGHRS and CDR2 is YFSETQ. V lost 4 bases to trimming and J lost 2 bases, with 15 bases between them. The CDR3 runs 15 residues.

The genes are TRBV10-3 and TRBJ2-5, with 9 bases matching TRBD1. Trimming cost V 4 bases and J 5 bases; bases outside gene matches: 2. Per the germline V gene, CDR1 is ENHRY and CDR2 is SYGVKD. CDR3 length: 13 amino acids. As DNA, the CDR3 is TGTGCCATCAGTGGGGACAGGGAGGAGACCCAGTACTTC. Translation: CAISGDREETQYF.

This clone showed up just a few times. The chain is built from TRBV5-6 and TRBJ1-6, with 9 bases identical to TRBD1. Trimming took 4 bases from V and 9 from J; bases not matched to a gene: 5. The germline V gene has CDR1 SGHDT and CDR2 YYEEEE. The CDR3 is 14 residues long. CDR3 in amino acids: CASSAPGQGSPLHF. The CDR3 DNA reads as TGTGCCAGCAGCGCACCGGGACAGGGTTCACCCCTCCACTTT.

This chain's CDR3 is CASSLMGGFGYTF. The CDR3 nucleotides are TGTGCCAGCAGCTTGATGGGGGGGTTTGGCTACACCTTC. V and J are TRBV5-8 and TRBJ1-2; a weak D match, TRBD1 (5 bases). Trimming took 1 base from V and 7 from J, leaving 11 bases between them. Germline V gene lookup returns CDR1 SGHTS and CDR2 YDEGEE. This CDR3 has 13 residues.

This chain links TRBV2 with TRBJ2-7, with 8 bases identical to TRBD1. The CDR3 contains 13 residues. Trimming took 3 bases from V and 6 from J; bases not matched to a gene: 4. CDR1 is SNHLY, CDR2 FYNNEI, per germline. CDR3 nucleotide sequence: TGTGCCAGCAGTGAGTGGACAGGGCTCGAGCAGTACGTC. This encodes CASSEWTGLEQYV.

The rearrangement links TRBV11-2 to TRBJ1-2; TRBD1 is a possible D gene (5 bases). V lost 5 bases to trimming and J lost 8 bases, with 15 bases between them. The CDR3 has 13 amino acids. Germline-derived CDR1 and CDR2 are SGHAT and FQNNGV. This chain's CDR3 is CASSVGAGYGYTF. CDR3 coding DNA: TGTGCCAGCAGCGTCGGGGCGGGGTACGGCTACACCTTC.

The V gene is TRBV19, the J gene TRBJ1-2, with 7 bases matching TRBD1. CDR3 size: 17 residues. Per germline, CDR1 LNHDA and CDR2 SQIVND (reference sequence). Trimming cost V 4 bases and J 6 bases; bases outside gene matches: 17. This chain's CDR3 is CASSTPYPGQRVDGYTF. The CDR3 nucleotides read TGTGCCAGTAGTACGCCATACCCGGGACAGAGGGTCGATGGCTACACCTTC.

The chain links TRBV4-2 to TRBJ1-5, with D unclear. The CDR3 loop spans 15 amino acids. Germline assignment: CDR1 LGHNA and CDR2 YNFKEQ. V lost 1 base to trimming and J lost 3 bases, with 10 bases between them. CDR3 protein: CASSQVEQSNQPQHF. In DNA form, the CDR3 reads TGTGCCAGCAGCCAAGTAGAACAGTCCAATCAGCCCCAGCATTTT.

This clone has only one observation. V is TRBV5-1 and J is TRBJ2-3; 8 positions agree with TRBD2. The CDR3 runs to 16 residues. V lost 4 bases to trimming and J lost 2 bases; unmatched junction nucleotides: 9. From germline, CDR1 is SGHRS and CDR2 YFSETQ. DNA of the CDR3: TGCGCCAGCAGCACGGGACTAGACGTTTCCACAGATACGCAGTATTTT. Amino acids: CASSTGLDVSTDTQYF.

The V and J genes are TRBV3-1 (or the pseudogene TRBV3-2) and TRBJ2-1; TRBD2 might be the D (6 bases). The CDR3 runs 16 residues. V gave up 0 bases and J gave up 9 bases, with 18 bases separating them. Germline CDR1 reads LGHDT; CDR2 reads YNNKEL (reference sequence). This CDR3 is CASSQDLSREEVEQFF. The CDR3 coding sequence is TGTGCCAGCAGCCAAGACCTTAGCAGGGAGGAGGTTGAGCAGTTCTTC.

V and J are TRBV27 and TRBJ1-5, with no clear D. The CDR3 consists of 13 residues. Trimming shortened V by 5 bases and J by 5 bases, and 10 bases separated the two germline ends. The germline gives CDR1 MNHEY, CDR2 SMNVEV (reference sequence). The CDR3 region is CASSPWPDQPQHF. Written as DNA, the CDR3 is TGTGCCAGCAGTCCCTGGCCCGATCAGCCCCAGCATTTT.

The chain employs TRBV19 and TRBJ2-3; D is possibly TRBD2 (5 bases). Germline V CDR1 and CDR2: LNHDA, SQIVND (reference sequence). This CDR3 spans 13 amino acids. Trimming removed 9 bases from V and 0 bases from J, with 10 bases in between. CDR3 DNA: TGTGCCAGCCGCGGGCAGAGCACAGATACGCAGTATTTT. Translation: CASRGQSTDTQYF.

J is TRBJ2-2 and V is TRBV5-1, with 9 bases identical to TRBD1. Losses at the gene ends were 2 bases for V and 12 bases for J; bases not matched to a gene: 8. The length of the CDR3 is 14 residues. Germline V gene data show CDR1 as SGHRS and CDR2 as YFSETQ. The CDR3: CASSFTGGAPQLFF. The CDR3 DNA reads as TGCGCCAGCAGCTTCACAGGGGGCGCACCCCAGCTGTTTTTT. The variable domain in full, with the rest retrieved from reference TRBV5-1 and TRBJ2-2, is KAGVTQTPRYLIKTRGQQVTLSCSPISGHRSVSWYQQTPGQGLQFLFEYFSETQRNKGNFPGRFSGRQFSNSRSEMNVSTLELGDSALYLCASSFTGGAPQLFFGEGSRLTVL.

The V call is TRBV6-1, the J call TRBJ2-7; the D gene is possibly TRBD1 (5 bases). This CDR3 has 14 amino acids. Germline assignment: CDR1 MNHNS and CDR2 SASEGT. Deletions cut 2 bases from V and 2 bases from J, with 10 bases between. In DNA, the CDR3 is TGTGCCAGCAGTGAATTGACAGCTACCTACGAGCAGTACGTC. Protein product: CASSELTATYEQYV.

The table lists this clone with a few counts. J is TRBJ2-7 and V is TRBV5-1; 9 positions agree with TRBD2. CDR3 length: 15 amino acids. Trimming removed 10 bases from V and 5 bases from J; junction bases left unmatched: 16. Germline CDR1 reads SGHRS; CDR2 reads YFSETQ. CDR3 coding DNA: TGCGCCTCGTCGTATGCGGGGGGGCCGTCGGACGAGCAGTACGTC. This encodes CASSYAGGPSDEQYV.